The 2 T cell receptor beta chains listed next were all sequenced from one sample in a study of blood T cell repertoires in COVID-19. Repertoires were generated with immunoSEQ multiplex PCR, while TCRdb's copy carries only in-frame clones and drops some. The sample has around 25,000 clones; about 91% are singletons. The material sequenced was peripheral blood. Source of these receptors: a human donor in a cohort sampled during active COVID-19.

The J gene is TRBJ1-5, the V gene TRBV7-6; D gene uncertain. Germline V gene sequence: CDR1 SGHVS, CDR2 FNYEAQ. CDR3 size: 12 residues. The V gene lost 5 bases and the J gene lost 7 bases, with 9 bases spanning the gap. Written as DNA, the CDR3 is TGTGCCAGCAGCCATCTTGGCCAGCCCCAGCATTTT. Translating it yields CASSHLGQPQHF.

This clone appeared a single time. V gene TRBV28 combines with J gene TRBJ2-6, with unresolved D. V was trimmed by 10 bases and J by 0 bases, leaving 7 bases between them. The CDR3 is made up of 13 amino acids. The germline gives CDR1 MDHEN, CDR2 SYDVKM. Here the CDR3 DNA reads TGTGCCACTGCCTACTCTGGGGCCAACGTCCTGACTTTC. Translated, it gives CATAYSGANVLTF.